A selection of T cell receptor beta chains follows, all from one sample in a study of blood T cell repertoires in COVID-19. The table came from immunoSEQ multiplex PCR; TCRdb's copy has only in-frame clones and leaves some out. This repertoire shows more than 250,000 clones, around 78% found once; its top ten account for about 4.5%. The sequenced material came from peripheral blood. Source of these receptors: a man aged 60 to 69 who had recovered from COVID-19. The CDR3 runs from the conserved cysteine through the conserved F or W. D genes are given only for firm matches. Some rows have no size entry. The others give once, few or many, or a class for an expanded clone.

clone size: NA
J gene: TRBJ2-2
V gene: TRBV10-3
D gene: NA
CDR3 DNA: TGTGCCATCAGTGAGTCTGGGCCCGGCGGGGAGCTGTTTTTT
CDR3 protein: CAISESGPGGELFF

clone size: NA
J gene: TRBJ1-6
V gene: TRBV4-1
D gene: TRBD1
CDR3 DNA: TGCGCCAGCAGCCTTTCCGGGACAGGGAGGAATTCACCCCTCCACTTT
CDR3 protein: CASSLSGTGRNSPLHF

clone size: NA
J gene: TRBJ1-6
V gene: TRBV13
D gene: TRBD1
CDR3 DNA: TGTGCCAGCAGCTCCCGGGACAGGGCTGATTCACCCCTCCACTTT
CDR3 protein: CASSSRDRADSPLHF

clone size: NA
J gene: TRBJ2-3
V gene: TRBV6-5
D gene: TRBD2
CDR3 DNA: TGTGCCAGCACCGACCGGGCGGGGGCAGATACGCAGTATTTT
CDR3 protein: CASTDRAGADTQYF

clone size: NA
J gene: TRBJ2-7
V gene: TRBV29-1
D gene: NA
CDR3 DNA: TGCAGCGTTGGATACAGGGTACTGGGGGAGCAGTACTTC
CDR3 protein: CSVGYRVLGEQYF

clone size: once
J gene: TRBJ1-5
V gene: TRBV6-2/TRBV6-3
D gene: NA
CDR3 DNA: TGTGCCAGCAGTTACGACGGGGGAAGCAATCAGCCCCAGCATTTT
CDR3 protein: CASSYDGGSNQPQHF

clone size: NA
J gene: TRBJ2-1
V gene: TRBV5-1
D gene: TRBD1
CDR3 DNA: TGCGCCAGCAGCTCCTGGACAGGGATGACCTACAATGAGCAGTTCTTC
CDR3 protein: CASSSWTGMTYNEQFF

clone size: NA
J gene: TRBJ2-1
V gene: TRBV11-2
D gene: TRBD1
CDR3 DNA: TGTGCCAGCAGTAGACAGGGGAGTGAGCAGTTCTTC
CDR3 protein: CASSRQGSEQFF

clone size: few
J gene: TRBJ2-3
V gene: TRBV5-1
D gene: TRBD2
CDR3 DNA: TGCGCCAGCAGCTTAGCGGGGGGCACAGATACGCAGTATTTT
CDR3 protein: CASSLAGGTDTQYF

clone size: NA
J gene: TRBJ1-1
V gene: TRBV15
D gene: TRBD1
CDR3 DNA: TGTGCCACCAGCCGGGACAGGATCTGGGATGAAGCTTTCTTT
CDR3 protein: CATSRDRIWDEAFF

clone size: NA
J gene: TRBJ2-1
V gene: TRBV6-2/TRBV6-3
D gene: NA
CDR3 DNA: TGTGCCAGCAGTCCAGGGAACTACAATGAGCAGTTCTTC
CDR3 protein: CASSPGNYNEQFF

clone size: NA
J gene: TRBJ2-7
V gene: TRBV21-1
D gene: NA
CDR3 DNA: TGTGCCAGCAGGCCGGGACTGCTGTACGAGCAGTACTTC
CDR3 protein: CASRPGLLYEQYF

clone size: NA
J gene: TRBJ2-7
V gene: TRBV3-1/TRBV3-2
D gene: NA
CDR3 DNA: TGTGCCAGCAGCCAAGGGGCTACAGGGGGGGGCGAGCAGTACTTC
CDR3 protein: CASSQGATGGGEQYF

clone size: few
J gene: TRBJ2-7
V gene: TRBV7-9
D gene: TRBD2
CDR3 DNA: TGTGCCAGCGACCAGAGGGAAGGGACTAGGGTTATAGGGGAGCAGTACTTC
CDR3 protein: CASDQREGTRVIGEQYF

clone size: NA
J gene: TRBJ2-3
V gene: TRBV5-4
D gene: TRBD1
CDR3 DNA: TGTGCCAGCATGGGGACAGGAATCTCAGATACGCAGTATTTT
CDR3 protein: CASMGTGISDTQYF

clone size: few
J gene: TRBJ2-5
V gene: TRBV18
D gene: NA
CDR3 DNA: TGTGCCAGCTCACCCGGGGGAGAGACCCAGTACTTC
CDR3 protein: CASSPGGETQYF

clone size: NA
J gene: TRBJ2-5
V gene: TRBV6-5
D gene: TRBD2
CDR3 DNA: TGTGCCAGCAACCTACTAGCGGGAGTACAGACCCAGTACTTC
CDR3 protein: CASNLLAGVQTQYF

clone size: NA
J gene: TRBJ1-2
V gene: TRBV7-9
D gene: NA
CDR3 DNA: TGTGCCAGCAGCTTAGGGCTCGGGAGAGGCGGCTACACCTTC
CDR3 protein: CASSLGLGRGGYTF

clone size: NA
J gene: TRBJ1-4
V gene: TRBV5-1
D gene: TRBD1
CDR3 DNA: TGCGCCAGCAGCACCGGGACAGGGGAAAAACTGTTTTTT
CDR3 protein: CASSTGTGEKLFF

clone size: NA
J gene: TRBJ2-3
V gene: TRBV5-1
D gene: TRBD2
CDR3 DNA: TGCGCCAGCAGCTGGACTAGCGGGGCAATGCAGTATTTT
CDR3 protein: CASSWTSGAMQYF

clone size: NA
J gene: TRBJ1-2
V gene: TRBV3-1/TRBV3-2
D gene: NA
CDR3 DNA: TGTGCCAGCAGCCAATTCACAAACTATGGCTACACCTTC
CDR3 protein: CASSQFTNYGYTF

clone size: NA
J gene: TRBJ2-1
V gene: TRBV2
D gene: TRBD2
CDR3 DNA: TGTGCCAGCAGTGAGTGGCTAGCGGGAGTTGAGCAGTTCTTC
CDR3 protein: CASSEWLAGVEQFF

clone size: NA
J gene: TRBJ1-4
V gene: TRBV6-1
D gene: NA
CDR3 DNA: TGTGCCAGCAGTGAAAGCGTACAACTTAATGAAAAACTGTTTTTT
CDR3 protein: CASSESVQLNEKLFF

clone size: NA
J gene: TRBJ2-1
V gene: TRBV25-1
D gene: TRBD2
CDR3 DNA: TGTGCCAGCAACGAAGCGGGACCCCGGTTCTTC
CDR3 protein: CASNEAGPRFF

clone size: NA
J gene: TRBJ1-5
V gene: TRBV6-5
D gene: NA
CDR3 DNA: TGTGCCAGCAGGAGATGGGGGGGCAATCAGCCCCAGCATTTT
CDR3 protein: CASRRWGGNQPQHF

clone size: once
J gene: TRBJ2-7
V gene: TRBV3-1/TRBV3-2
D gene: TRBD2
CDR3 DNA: TGTGCCAGCAGCTTGGGACTATCCCCCGGCAAGCAGTACTTC
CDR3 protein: CASSLGLSPGKQYF

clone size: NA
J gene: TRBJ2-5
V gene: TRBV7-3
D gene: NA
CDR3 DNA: TGTGCCAGCAGCTCCGGTGGGGCTAGGGAGACCCAGTACTTC
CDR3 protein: CASSSGGARETQYF

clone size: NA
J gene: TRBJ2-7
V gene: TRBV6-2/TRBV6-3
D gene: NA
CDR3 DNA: TGTGCCAGCAGCCGCCCACAGTTCTACGAGCAGTACTTC
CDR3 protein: CASSRPQFYEQYF

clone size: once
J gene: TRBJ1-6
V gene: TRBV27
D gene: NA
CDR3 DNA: TGTGCCAGCAGTCCCTGGAGATCACCCCTCCACTTT
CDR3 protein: CASSPWRSPLHF

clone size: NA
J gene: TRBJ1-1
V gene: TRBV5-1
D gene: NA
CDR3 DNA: TGCGCCAGCGGACCTGGAGGGGTAATGTACACTGAAGCTTTCTTT
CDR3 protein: CASGPGGVMYTEAFF

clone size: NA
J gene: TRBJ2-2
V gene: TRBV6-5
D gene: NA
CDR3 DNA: TGTGCCAGCAGACAACAGGGTACCGGGGAGCTGTTTTTT
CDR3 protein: CASRQQGTGELFF

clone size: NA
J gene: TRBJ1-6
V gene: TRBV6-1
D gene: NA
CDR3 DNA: TGTGCCAGCAGTGAAGCGGTCACGGTCCCCCTCCACTTT
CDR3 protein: CASSEAVTVPLHF

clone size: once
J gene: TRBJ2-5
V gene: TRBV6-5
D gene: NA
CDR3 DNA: TGTGCCAGCAGCCACGGAGAGACCCAGTACTTC
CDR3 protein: CASSHGETQYF